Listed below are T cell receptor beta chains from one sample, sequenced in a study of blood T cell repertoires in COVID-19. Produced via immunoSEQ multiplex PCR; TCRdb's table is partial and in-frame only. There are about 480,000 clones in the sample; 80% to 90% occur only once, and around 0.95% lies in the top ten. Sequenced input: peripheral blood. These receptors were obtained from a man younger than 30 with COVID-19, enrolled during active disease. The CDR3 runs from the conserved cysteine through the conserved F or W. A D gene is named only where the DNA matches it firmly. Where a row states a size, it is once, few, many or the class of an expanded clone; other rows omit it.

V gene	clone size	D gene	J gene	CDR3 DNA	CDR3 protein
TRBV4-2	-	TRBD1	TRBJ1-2	TGTGCCAGCAGCTCCACTCGGGACAGGAACATCTATGGCTACACCTTC	CASSSTRDRNIYGYTF
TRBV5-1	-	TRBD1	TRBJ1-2	TGCGCCAGCAGCTTCCAGGGGGCCGACCTTCCCTACTATGGCTACACCTTC	CASSFQGADLPYYGYTF
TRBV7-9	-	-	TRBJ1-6	TGTGCCGTCCCAAGGGGGGGAGACTATAATTCACCCCTCCACTTT	CAVPRGGDYNSPLHF
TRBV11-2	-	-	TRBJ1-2	TGTGCCAGCAGCTTAGATAGCCCCTACTATGGCTACACCTTC	CASSLDSPYYGYTF
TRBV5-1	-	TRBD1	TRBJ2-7	TGCGCCAGCAACGAACGTCGACAGGGGGTTTTCTACGAGCAGTACTTC	CASNERRQGVFYEQYF
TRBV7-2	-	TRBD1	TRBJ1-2	TGTGCCAGCAGCTTAGCGTGGACCTCACAGGGGCGATATGGCTACACCTTC	CASSLAWTSQGRYGYTF
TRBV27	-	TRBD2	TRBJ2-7	TGTGCCAGCAGTCATGGGACTAGCGGCTACGAGCAGTACTTC	CASSHGTSGYEQYF
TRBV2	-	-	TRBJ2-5	TGTGCCAGCAGTTCCCGGGGAAGAGGAGAGACCCAGTACTTC	CASSSRGRGETQYF
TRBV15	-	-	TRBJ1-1	TGTGCCACCAGCTGGTCGACAGTTTCGAACACTGAAGCTTTCTTT	CATSWSTVSNTEAFF
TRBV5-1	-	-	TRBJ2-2	TGCGCCAGCAGCTTTAGGAGGGAGACCGGGGAGCTGTTTTTT	CASSFRRETGELFF
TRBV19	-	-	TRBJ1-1	TGTGCCAGTAGTATGGGGGCGAACACTGAAGCTTTCTTT	CASSMGANTEAFF
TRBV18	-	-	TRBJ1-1	TGTGCCAGCTCACTAACAGAACTGAACACTGAAGCTTTCTTT	CASSLTELNTEAFF
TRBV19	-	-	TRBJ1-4	TGTGCCAGCCATCCTTTAGGGGTCGCAACTAATGAAAAACTGTTTTTT	CASHPLGVATNEKLFF
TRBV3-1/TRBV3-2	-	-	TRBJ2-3	TGTGCCAGCAGCCAAACGGGGGGCCTCACAGATACGCAGTATTTT	CASSQTGGLTDTQYF
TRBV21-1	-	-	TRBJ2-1	TGTGCCAGCAGCAGTGGCGCGGGAAGGGAGTCCTACAATGAGCAGTTCTTC	CASSSGAGRESYNEQFF
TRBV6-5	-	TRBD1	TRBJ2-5	TGTGCCAGCACTTGGGACAGGCAAGAGACCCAGTACTTC	CASTWDRQETQYF
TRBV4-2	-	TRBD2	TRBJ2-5	TGTGCCAGCAGCCAGACGGGCGGACTAGCGGGGAAAGAGACCCAGTACTTC	CASSQTGGLAGKETQYF
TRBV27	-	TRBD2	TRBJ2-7	TGTGCCAGCAGTTCCGCCGGGACTAGCGGGATTACTGGCGAGCAGTACTTC	CASSSAGTSGITGEQYF
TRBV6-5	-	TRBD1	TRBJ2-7	TGTGCCAGCAGTACGGACAGGGGTAGAGAGCAGTACTTC	CASSTDRGREQYF
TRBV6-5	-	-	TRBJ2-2	TGTGCCAGCAGACGCGACAGGAACACCGGGGAGCTGTTTTTT	CASRRDRNTGELFF
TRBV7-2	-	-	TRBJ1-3	TGTGCCAGCAGCTTAGCGCCGGGACTTGCTGGAAACACCATATATTTT	CASSLAPGLAGNTIYF
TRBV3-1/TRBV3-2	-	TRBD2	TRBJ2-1	TGTGCCAGCAGCCAGACCGGGACTAGCGGGAGCGATGAGCAGTTCTTC	CASSQTGTSGSDEQFF
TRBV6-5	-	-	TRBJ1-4	TGTGCCAGCAGTTACCGGTCTGATGGTAATGAAAAACTGTTTTTT	CASSYRSDGNEKLFF
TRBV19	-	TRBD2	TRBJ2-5	TGTGCCACCCGGGCCGGACTAGCGGGAGGGAGGGAGACCCAGTACTTC	CATRAGLAGGRETQYF
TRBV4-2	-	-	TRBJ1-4	TGTGCCAGCAGCCAGATTAAGAGGGATGAAAAACTGTTTTTT	CASSQIKRDEKLFF
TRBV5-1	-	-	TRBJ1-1	TGCGCCAGCAGCTTACAGGGAGGGGACACTGAAGCTTTCTTT	CASSLQGGDTEAFF
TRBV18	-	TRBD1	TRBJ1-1	TGTGCCAGCTCAGCATCCTATCCGGGACAGGGGGAAACTGAAGCTTTCTTT	CASSASYPGQGETEAFF
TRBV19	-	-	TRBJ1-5	TGTGCCAGTAGTATCCCGGGCAGGGATGATCAGCCCCAGCATTTT	CASSIPGRDDQPQHF
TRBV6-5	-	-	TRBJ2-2	TGTGCCAGCAGTTACTCACAGGGCGGCGGGGAGCTGTTTTTT	CASSYSQGGGELFF
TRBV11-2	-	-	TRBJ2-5	TGTGCCAGCAGCCTCTCAGTGGTAGAGACCCAGTACTTC	CASSLSVVETQYF
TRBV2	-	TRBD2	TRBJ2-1	TGTGCCACTACACGGTACCTAGCGGGTTTTCCCTCCTACAATGAGCAGTTCTTC	CATTRYLAGFPSYNEQFF
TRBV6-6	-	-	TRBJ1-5	TGTGCCAGCAGTTACTCCCGCGGGAGCAATCAGCCCCAGCATTTT	CASSYSRGSNQPQHF
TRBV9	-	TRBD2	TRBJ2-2	TGTGCCAGCAGCTCGACGACTAGCGGTTACACCGGGGAGCTGTTTTTT	CASSSTTSGYTGELFF
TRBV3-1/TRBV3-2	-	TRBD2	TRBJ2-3	TGTGCCAGCAGCCCCCGTCGCGGGAGTGGGGTAGATACGCAGTATTTT	CASSPRRGSGVDTQYF
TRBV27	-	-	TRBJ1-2	TGTGCCAGCGGACACCCACAACAGGGAGAGTATGGCTACACCTTC	CASGHPQQGEYGYTF
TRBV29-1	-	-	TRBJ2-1	TGCAGCGTTGAAGGTCGACCTGACTCTCCCTACAATGAGCAGTTCTTC	CSVEGRPDSPYNEQFF
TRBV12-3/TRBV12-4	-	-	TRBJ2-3	TGTGCCAGCAGTTCGATAGCTGCAGATACGCAGTATTTT	CASSSIAADTQYF
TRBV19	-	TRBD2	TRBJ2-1	TGTGCCAGTAGTGAGCGGGGGATAAGTTCGGGTGAGCAGTTCTTC	CASSERGISSGEQFF
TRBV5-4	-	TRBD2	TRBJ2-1	TGTGCCAGCAGCTTCCAGACTAGCTCCCTATACAATGAGCAGTTCTTC	CASSFQTSSLYNEQFF
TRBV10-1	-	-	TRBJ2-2	TGCGCCAGCAGTGAGTCTTCTAGCCCGGGGACCGGGGAGCTGTTTTTT	CASSESSSPGTGELFF
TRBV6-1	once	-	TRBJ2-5	TGTGCCAGCAGTGAACTCCCAGGACTACTAATAGAGGGCCAGTACTTC	CASSELPGLLIEGQYF